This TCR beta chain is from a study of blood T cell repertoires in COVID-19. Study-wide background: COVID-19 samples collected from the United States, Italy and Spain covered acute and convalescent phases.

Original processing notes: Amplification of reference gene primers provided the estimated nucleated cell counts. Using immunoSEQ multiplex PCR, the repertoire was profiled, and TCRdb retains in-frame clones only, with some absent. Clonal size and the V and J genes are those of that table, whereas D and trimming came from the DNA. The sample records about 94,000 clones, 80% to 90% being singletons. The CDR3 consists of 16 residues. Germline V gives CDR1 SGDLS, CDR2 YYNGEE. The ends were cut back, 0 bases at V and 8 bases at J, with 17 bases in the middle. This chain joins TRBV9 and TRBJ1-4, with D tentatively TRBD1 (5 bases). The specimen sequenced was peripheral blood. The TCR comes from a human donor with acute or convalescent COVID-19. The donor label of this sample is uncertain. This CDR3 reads CASSVGGDYRLEKLFF. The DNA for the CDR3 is TGTGCCAGCAGCGTAGGGGGGGATTATCGTTTGGAAAAACTGTTTTTT.